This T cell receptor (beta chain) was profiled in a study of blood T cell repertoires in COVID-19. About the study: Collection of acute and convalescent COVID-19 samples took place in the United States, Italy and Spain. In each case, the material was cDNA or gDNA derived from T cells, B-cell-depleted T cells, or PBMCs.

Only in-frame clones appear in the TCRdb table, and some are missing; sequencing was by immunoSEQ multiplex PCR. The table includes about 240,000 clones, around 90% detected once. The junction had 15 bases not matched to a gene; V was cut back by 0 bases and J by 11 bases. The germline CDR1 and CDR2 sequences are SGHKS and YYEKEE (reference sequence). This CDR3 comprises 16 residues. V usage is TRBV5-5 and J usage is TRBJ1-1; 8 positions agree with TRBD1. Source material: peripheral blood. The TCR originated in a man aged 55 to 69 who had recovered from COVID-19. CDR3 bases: TGTGCCAGCAGCTTGGCTAGCCAGATGGCAAGGGACAGGGCTTTCTTT. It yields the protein CASSLASQMARDRAFF.